A selection of T cell receptor beta chains follows, all from one sample in a study of graft-versus-host responses after intestinal transplantation. For these TCRs, the target antigens are not known. The method was immunoSEQ multiplex PCR; TCRdb's version includes in-frame clones alone and lacks a portion of them. In the table there are 70,000 to 75,000 clones, 89% of which are singletons. Sequenced material: unstimulated CD8+ T cells sorted from spleen or lymph node cells, taken before intestinal transplant. The receptor set was obtained from a human donor who received an intestinal transplant. CDR3s include the opening cysteine and the closing phenylalanine or tryptophan. D genes are given only for firm matches. Size is stated for part of the rows, as once, few or many counts, or as a class when the clone is expanded.

CDR3: CAISESPTGGNYGYTF
DNA: TGTGCCATCAGTGAGTCTCCTACAGGGGGGAACTATGGCTACACCTTC
J: TRBJ1-2
D: TRBD1
V: TRBV10-3
size: few

CDR3: CASSSTTSGRYNEQFF
DNA: TGTGCCAGCAGCTCCACCACTAGCGGCCGCTACAATGAGCAGTTCTTC
J: TRBJ2-1
D: TRBD2
V: TRBV7-6
size: .

CDR3: CASSLWAGREKLFF
DNA: TGTGCCAGCAGTTTATGGGCTGGGAGGGAAAAACTGTTTTTT
J: TRBJ1-4
D: .
V: TRBV28
size: few

CDR3: CASTRLAGDASTDTQYF
DNA: TGTGCCAGTACAAGGCTAGCGGGCGACGCTAGCACAGATACGCAGTATTTT
J: TRBJ2-3
D: TRBD2
V: TRBV19
size: .

CDR3: CASSEERGGTDTQYF
DNA: TGTGCCAGCAGTGAAGAGCGGGGGGGCACAGATACGCAGTATTTT
J: TRBJ2-3
D: TRBD2
V: TRBV6-1
size: few

CDR3: CASSQEFMNTEAFF
DNA: TGTGCCAGCAGCCAAGAGTTTATGAACACTGAAGCTTTCTTT
J: TRBJ1-1
D: .
V: TRBV5-4
size: .

CDR3: CATSRVGAITGELFF
DNA: TGTGCCACCAGCAGAGTGGGGGCTATAACCGGGGAGCTGTTTTTT
J: TRBJ2-2
D: .
V: TRBV15
size: .

CDR3: CASGGYNEQFF
DNA: TGCGCCAGCGGAGGGTACAATGAGCAGTTCTTC
J: TRBJ2-1
D: .
V: TRBV10-2
size: .

CDR3: CASSQAGAPYEQYF
DNA: TGCGCCAGCAGCCAAGCCGGAGCTCCCTACGAGCAGTACTTC
J: TRBJ2-7
D: .
V: TRBV4-1
size: .

CDR3: CASSPQTSGNTDTQYF
DNA: TGTGCCAGCAGTCCTCAGACTAGCGGGAACACAGATACGCAGTATTTT
J: TRBJ2-3
D: TRBD2
V: TRBV27
size: .

CDR3: CASSYFPRNNEQFF
DNA: TGTGCCAGCAGTTACTTTCCGAGGAACAATGAGCAGTTCTTC
J: TRBJ2-1
D: .
V: TRBV6-5
size: .

CDR3: CASSPQPPVYNEQFF
DNA: TGCGCCAGCAGCCCACAGCCCCCAGTTTACAATGAGCAGTTCTTC
J: TRBJ2-1
D: .
V: TRBV4-1
size: .

CDR3: CASSLQGVKYNEQFF
DNA: TGTGCCAGCAGCCTACAGGGGGTGAAATACAATGAGCAGTTCTTC
J: TRBJ2-1
D: TRBD1
V: TRBV5-4
size: .

CDR3: CASSRLAGRQFF
DNA: TGTGCCAGCAGTAGACTAGCGGGACGGCAGTTCTTC
J: TRBJ2-1
D: TRBD2
V: TRBV6-5
size: .

CDR3: CASRQREGIRSEAFF
DNA: TGTGCCAGCAGGCAACGGGAGGGGATAAGATCTGAAGCTTTCTTT
J: TRBJ1-1
D: .
V: TRBV6-1
size: once

CDR3: CASSSQSLAGGPRDNEQFF
DNA: TGTGCCAGCAGTTCCCAATCTCTAGCGGGGGGGCCGAGGGACAATGAGCAGTTCTTC
J: TRBJ2-1
D: TRBD2
V: TRBV27
size: .

CDR3: CASSFTGTSPLHF
DNA: TGCGCCAGCAGCTTCACAGGGACTTCACCCCTCCACTTT
J: TRBJ1-6
D: .
V: TRBV5-1
size: .

CDR3: CASKMDRGRDGELFF
DNA: TGTGCCAGCAAAATGGACAGGGGGCGAGACGGGGAGCTGTTTTTT
J: TRBJ2-2
D: TRBD1
V: TRBV27
size: once

CDR3: CASRPGLASYEQYF
DNA: TGTGCCAGCCGCCCCGGGCTAGCGAGCTACGAGCAGTACTTC
J: TRBJ2-7
D: .
V: TRBV28
size: .

CDR3: CATRPDSDHYGYTF
DNA: TGTGCCACTCGTCCGGACAGTGACCACTATGGCTACACCTTC
J: TRBJ1-2
D: .
V: TRBV28
size: once

CDR3: CATSRVEGYEQYF
DNA: TGTGCCACCAGCAGAGTGGAGGGCTACGAGCAGTACTTC
J: TRBJ2-7
D: .
V: TRBV15
size: few

CDR3: CASSEYFPTGEGEKLFF
DNA: TGTGCCAGCAGTGAATATTTCCCGACAGGGGAGGGTGAAAAACTGTTTTTT
J: TRBJ1-4
D: TRBD1
V: TRBV25-1
size: .

CDR3: CASTATGDYEQYF
DNA: TGTGCCAGCACTGCTACAGGGGACTACGAGCAGTACTTC
J: TRBJ2-7
D: TRBD1
V: TRBV28
size: once

CDR3: CASSLRSGSFHEQYF
DNA: TGTGCCAGCAGTTTAAGGTCAGGTAGTTTCCACGAGCAGTACTTC
J: TRBJ2-7
D: .
V: TRBV27
size: .

CDR3: CASSLFPGSQETQYF
DNA: TGTGCCAGCAGCTTATTCCCCGGGAGCCAAGAGACCCAGTACTTC
J: TRBJ2-5
D: .
V: TRBV11-2
size: .

CDR3: CASRLRGGGQDTEAFF
DNA: TGTGCCAGCAGGCTTAGGGGAGGGGGGCAGGACACTGAAGCTTTCTTT
J: TRBJ1-1
D: .
V: TRBV28
size: .

CDR3: CASSVAEARTEAFF
DNA: TGTGCCAGCAGCGTAGCGGAGGCTCGGACTGAAGCTTTCTTT
J: TRBJ1-1
D: .
V: TRBV9
size: .

CDR3: CAIRRTETNTEAFF
DNA: TGTGCCATAAGAAGGACAGAGACGAACACTGAAGCTTTCTTT
J: TRBJ1-1
D: .
V: TRBV5-4
size: few

CDR3: CASSSPRDRSTDTQYF
DNA: TGTGCCAGCAGCTCCCCCAGGGACAGAAGCACAGATACGCAGTATTTT
J: TRBJ2-3
D: TRBD1
V: TRBV7-9
size: .

CDR3: CASSTQRETGGQFF
DNA: TGTGCCAGCAGTACCCAAAGAGAAACCGGAGGGCAGTTCTTC
J: TRBJ2-1
D: .
V: TRBV28
size: .

CDR3: CASSYGGGQKEAFF
DNA: TGTGCCAGCAGTTACGGGGGGGGCCAGAAAGAAGCTTTCTTT
J: TRBJ1-1
D: .
V: TRBV6-5
size: .

CDR3: CASSLDRENQPQHF
DNA: TGTGCCAGCAGTTTGGACAGGGAGAATCAGCCCCAGCATTTT
J: TRBJ1-5
D: TRBD1
V: TRBV28
size: .

CDR3: CASSEFQSRRSSYNEQFF
DNA: TGTGCCAGCAGTGAGTTCCAATCCCGCCGTAGCTCCTACAATGAGCAGTTCTTC
J: TRBJ2-1
D: .
V: TRBV2
size: .

CDR3: CASSLTGDAYEQYF
DNA: TGTGCCAGTAGCCTGACAGGGGACGCCTACGAGCAGTACTTC
J: TRBJ2-7
D: TRBD1
V: TRBV19
size: once

CDR3: CASSLRTGRTEAFF
DNA: TGTGCCAGCAGCTTGCGGACAGGGCGGACTGAAGCTTTCTTT
J: TRBJ1-1
D: TRBD1
V: TRBV11-1
size: once

CDR3: CASSPGLVVYGYTF
DNA: TGTGCCAGCTCACCGGGACTCGTGGTCTATGGCTACACCTTC
J: TRBJ1-2
D: .
V: TRBV18
size: .

CDR3: CASSEVRTGSSYEQYF
DNA: TGTGCCAGCAGTGAAGTGCGGACAGGATCGTCCTACGAGCAGTACTTC
J: TRBJ2-7
D: TRBD1
V: TRBV2
size: .

CDR3: CASSFSGRPYNEQFF
DNA: TGTGCCAGCAGTTTTAGCGGGAGGCCTTACAATGAGCAGTTCTTC
J: TRBJ2-1
D: TRBD2
V: TRBV27
size: .

CDR3: CASSSPPAGGRNEQFF
DNA: TGTGCCAGCAGCTCACCCCCAGCGGGAGGGCGCAATGAGCAGTTCTTC
J: TRBJ2-1
D: TRBD2
V: TRBV4-2
size: .

CDR3: CASSFSRANQPQHF
DNA: TGTGCCAGCAGTTTTTCCAGGGCCAATCAGCCCCAGCATTTT
J: TRBJ1-5
D: .
V: TRBV27
size: .

CDR3: CSVEKWGGVLNEQFF
DNA: TGCAGCGTTGAAAAGTGGGGGGGCGTTCTCAATGAGCAGTTCTTC
J: TRBJ2-1
D: .
V: TRBV29-1
size: .

CDR3: CASSYGLRAYEQYF
DNA: TGTGCCAGCAGTTACGGACTCCGAGCCTACGAGCAGTACTTC
J: TRBJ2-7
D: .
V: TRBV27
size: .

CDR3: CASSGLAGGDEQYF
DNA: TGTGCCAGCAGCGGACTAGCGGGAGGTGACGAGCAGTACTTC
J: TRBJ2-7
D: TRBD2
V: TRBV6-1
size: .

CDR3: CASSITEGAHYEQYF
DNA: TGTGCCAGTAGTATAACTGAGGGGGCGCACTACGAGCAGTACTTC
J: TRBJ2-7
D: TRBD1
V: TRBV19
size: .

CDR3: CAWAGTGDYNSPLHF
DNA: TGTGCCTGGGCCGGGACAGGTGATTATAATTCACCCCTCCACTTT
J: TRBJ1-6
D: TRBD1
V: TRBV30
size: .

CDR3: CASSDDGSQGTDTQYF
DNA: TGTGCCAGCAGTGACGACGGCAGCCAGGGCACAGATACGCAGTATTTT
J: TRBJ2-3
D: .
V: TRBV2
size: .

CDR3: CASSFDVPREQYF
DNA: TGCGCCAGCAGCTTCGACGTACCGAGGGAGCAGTACTTC
J: TRBJ2-7
D: .
V: TRBV5-1
size: .

CDR3: CASSLSSGGYNEQFF
DNA: TGCGCCAGCAGCTTGAGTAGCGGAGGCTACAATGAGCAGTTCTTC
J: TRBJ2-1
D: .
V: TRBV5-1
size: .

CDR3: CASSFLVRGHGYTF
DNA: TGCGCCAGCAGCTTCTTAGTCAGGGGGCATGGCTACACCTTC
J: TRBJ1-2
D: TRBD1
V: TRBV5-1
size: .

CDR3: CASRPLAPNTEAFF
DNA: TGTGCCAGTAGACCCTTAGCCCCGAACACTGAAGCTTTCTTT
J: TRBJ1-1
D: .
V: TRBV19
size: few

CDR3: CASSLPGGSYEQYF
DNA: TGCGCCAGCAGTCTACCAGGGGGGTCCTACGAGCAGTACTTC
J: TRBJ2-7
D: .
V: TRBV5-1
size: .

CDR3: CASSDSSSGANVLTF
DNA: TGTGCCAGCAGTGACTCGAGCTCTGGGGCCAACGTCCTGACTTTC
J: TRBJ2-6
D: .
V: TRBV6-4
size: medium-sized

CDR3: CASSQDRRLADRRQFF
DNA: TGCGCCAGCAGCCAAGATCGAAGATTAGCGGACAGGAGACAGTTCTTC
J: TRBJ2-1
D: .
V: TRBV4-1
size: once